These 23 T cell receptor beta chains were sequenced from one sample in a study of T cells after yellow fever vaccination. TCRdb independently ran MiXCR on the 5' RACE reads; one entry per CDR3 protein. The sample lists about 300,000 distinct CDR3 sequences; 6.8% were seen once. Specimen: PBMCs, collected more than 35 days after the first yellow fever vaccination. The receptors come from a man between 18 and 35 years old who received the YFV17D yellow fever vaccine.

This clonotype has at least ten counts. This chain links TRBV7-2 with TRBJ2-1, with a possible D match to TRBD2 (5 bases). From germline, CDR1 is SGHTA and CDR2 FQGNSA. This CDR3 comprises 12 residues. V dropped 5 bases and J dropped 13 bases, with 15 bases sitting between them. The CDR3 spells CASSLIFGVQFF. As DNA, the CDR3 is TGTGCCAGCAGCCTGATCTTCGGGGTTCAGTTCTTC.

This CDR3 is CAISGTSGGLGGQETQYF. The CDR3 nucleotides are TGTGCCATCAGTGGGACTAGCGGGGGACTTGGGGGCCAAGAGACCCAGTACTTC. This chain links TRBV10-3 with TRBJ2-5; 13 bases align to TRBD2. In germline, CDR1 is ENHRY, CDR2 SYGVKD. V dropped 4 bases and J dropped 1; count of bases not matched to a gene: 9. This CDR3 contains 18 residues.

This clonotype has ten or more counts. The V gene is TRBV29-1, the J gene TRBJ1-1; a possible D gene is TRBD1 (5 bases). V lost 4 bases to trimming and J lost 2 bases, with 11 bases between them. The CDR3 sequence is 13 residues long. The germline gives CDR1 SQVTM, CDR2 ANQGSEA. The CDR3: CSVGGSANTEAFF. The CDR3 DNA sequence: TGCAGCGTTGGGGGCAGCGCTAACACTGAAGCTTTCTTT.

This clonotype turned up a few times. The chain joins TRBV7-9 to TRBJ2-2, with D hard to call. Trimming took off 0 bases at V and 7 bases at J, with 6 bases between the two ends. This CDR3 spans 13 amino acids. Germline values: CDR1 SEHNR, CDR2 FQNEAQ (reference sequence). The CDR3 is CASSLAPGGELFF. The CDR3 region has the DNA TGTGCCAGCAGCTTAGCCCCGGGCGGGGAGCTGTTTTTT. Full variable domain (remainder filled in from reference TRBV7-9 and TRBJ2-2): DTGVSQNPRHKITKRGQNVTFRCDPISEHNRLYWYRQTLGQGPEFLTYFQNEAQLEKSRLLSDRFSAERPKGSFSTLEIQRTEQGDSAMYLCASSLAPGGELFFGEGSRLTVL.

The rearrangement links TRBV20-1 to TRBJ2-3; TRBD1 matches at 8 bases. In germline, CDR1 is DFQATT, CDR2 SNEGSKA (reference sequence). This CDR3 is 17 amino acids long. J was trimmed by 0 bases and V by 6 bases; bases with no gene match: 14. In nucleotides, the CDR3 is TGCAGTGCGCCGGGACAGGTGATTCAGACTAGCACAGATACGCAGTATTTT. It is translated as CSAPGQVIQTSTDTQYF.

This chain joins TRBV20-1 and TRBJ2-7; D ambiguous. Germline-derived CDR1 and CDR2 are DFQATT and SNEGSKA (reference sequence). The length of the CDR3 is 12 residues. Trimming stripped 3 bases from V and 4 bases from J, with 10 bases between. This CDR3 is CSAREPGYEQYF. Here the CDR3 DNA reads TGCAGTGCTAGGGAACCCGGATACGAGCAGTACTTC.

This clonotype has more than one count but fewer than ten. CDR3 protein: CASSSHYRGLTYNEQFF. Written as DNA, the CDR3 is TGTGCCAGCAGCTCCCACTACAGGGGCCTTACCTACAATGAGCAGTTCTTC. The V call is TRBV4-2, the J call TRBJ2-1; 7 positions agree with TRBD1. The germline V gene has CDR1 LGHNA and CDR2 YNFKEQ. The CDR3 spans 17 residues. Trimming took 5 bases from V and 2 from J; bases not matched to a gene: 12.

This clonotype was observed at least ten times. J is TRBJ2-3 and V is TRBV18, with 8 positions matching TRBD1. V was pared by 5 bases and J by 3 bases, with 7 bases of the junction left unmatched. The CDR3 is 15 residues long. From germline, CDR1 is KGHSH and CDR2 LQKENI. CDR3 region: CASSTQGASTDTQYF. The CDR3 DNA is TGTGCCAGCTCAACCCAGGGGGCGAGTACAGATACGCAGTATTTT. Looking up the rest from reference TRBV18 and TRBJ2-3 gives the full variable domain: NAGVMQNPRHLVRRRGQEARLRCSPMKGHSHVYWYRQLPEEGLKFMVYLQKENIIDESGMPKERFSAEFPKEGPSILRIQQVVRGDSAAYFCASSTQGASTDTQYFGPGTRLTVL.

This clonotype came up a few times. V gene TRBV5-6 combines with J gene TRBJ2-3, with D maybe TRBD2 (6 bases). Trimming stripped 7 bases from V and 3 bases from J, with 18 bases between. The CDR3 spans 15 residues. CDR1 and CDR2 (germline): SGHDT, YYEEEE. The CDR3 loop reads CASALRAGLTDTQYF. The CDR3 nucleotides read TGTGCCAGCGCCCTACGCGCGGGGCTGACAGATACGCAGTATTTT.

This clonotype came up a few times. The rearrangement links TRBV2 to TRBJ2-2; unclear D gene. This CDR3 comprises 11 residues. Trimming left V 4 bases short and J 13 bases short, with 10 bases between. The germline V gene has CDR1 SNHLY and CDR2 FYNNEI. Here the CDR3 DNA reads TGTGCCAGCAGTGTTCTGGGTGCGCTGTTTTTT. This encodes CASSVLGALFF.

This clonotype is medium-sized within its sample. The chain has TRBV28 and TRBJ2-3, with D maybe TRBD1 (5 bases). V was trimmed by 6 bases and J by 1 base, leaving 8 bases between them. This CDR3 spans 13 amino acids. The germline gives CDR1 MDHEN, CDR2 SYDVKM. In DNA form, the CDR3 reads TGTGCCAGCAGCAGGGATGGCACAGATACGCAGTATTTT. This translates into CASSRDGTDTQYF.

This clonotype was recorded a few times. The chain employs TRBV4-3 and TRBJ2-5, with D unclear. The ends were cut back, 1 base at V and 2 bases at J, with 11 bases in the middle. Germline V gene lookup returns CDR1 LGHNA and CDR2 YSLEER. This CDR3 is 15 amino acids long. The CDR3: CASSQGWGRQETQYF. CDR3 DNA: TGCGCCAGCAGCCAAGGGTGGGGAAGACAAGAGACCCAGTACTTC.

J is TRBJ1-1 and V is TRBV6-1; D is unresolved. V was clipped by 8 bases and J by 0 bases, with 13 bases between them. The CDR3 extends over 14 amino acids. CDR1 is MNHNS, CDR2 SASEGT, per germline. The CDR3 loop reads CASGEVTVNTEAFF. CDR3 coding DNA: TGTGCCAGCGGGGAAGTGACGGTGAACACTGAAGCTTTCTTT.

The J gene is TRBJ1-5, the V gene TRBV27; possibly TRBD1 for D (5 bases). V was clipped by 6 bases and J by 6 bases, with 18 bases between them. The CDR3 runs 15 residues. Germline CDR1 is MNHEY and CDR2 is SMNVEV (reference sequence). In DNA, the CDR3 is TGTGCCAGCAGCCCTGTTCGGCTTCAGGGTCAGCCCCAGCATTTT. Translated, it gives CASSPVRLQGQPQHF.

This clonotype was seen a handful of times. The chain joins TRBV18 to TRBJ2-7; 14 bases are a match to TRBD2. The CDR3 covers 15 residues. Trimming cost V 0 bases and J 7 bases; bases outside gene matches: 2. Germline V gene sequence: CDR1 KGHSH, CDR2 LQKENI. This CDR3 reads CASSPPGLAGGEQYF. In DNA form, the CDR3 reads TGTGCCAGCTCACCACCAGGACTAGCGGGGGGTGAGCAGTACTTC. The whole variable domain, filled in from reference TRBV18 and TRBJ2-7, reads NAGVMQNPRHLVRRRGQEARLRCSPMKGHSHVYWYRQLPEEGLKFMVYLQKENIIDESGMPKERFSAEFPKEGPSILRIQQVVRGDSAAYFCASSPPGLAGGEQYFGPGTRLTVT.

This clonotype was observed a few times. CDR3: CAISEFLRRTATNEKLFF. CDR3 nucleotides: TGTGCCATCAGTGAATTCTTGCGAAGGACAGCAACTAATGAAAAACTGTTTTTT. The chain links TRBV10-3 to TRBJ1-4, with a tentative D call TRBD1 (6 bases). The CDR3 extends over 18 amino acids. The germline V and J ends were trimmed by 3 bases and 0 bases, with 17 bases remaining between them. Germline V gene lookup returns CDR1 ENHRY and CDR2 SYGVKD.

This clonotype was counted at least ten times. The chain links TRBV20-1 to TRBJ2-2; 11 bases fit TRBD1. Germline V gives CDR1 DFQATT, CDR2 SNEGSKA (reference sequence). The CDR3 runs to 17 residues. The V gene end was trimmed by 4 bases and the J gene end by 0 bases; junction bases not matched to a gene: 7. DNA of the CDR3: TGCAGTGCTAAAGGACAGGGGGCCTCTTCGAACACCGGGGAGCTGTTTTTT. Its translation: CSAKGQGASSNTGELFF.

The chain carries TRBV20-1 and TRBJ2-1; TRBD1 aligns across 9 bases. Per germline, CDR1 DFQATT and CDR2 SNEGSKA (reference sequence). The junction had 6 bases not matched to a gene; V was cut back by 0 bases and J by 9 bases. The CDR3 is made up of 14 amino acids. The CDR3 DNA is TGCAGTGCTAGAGACCCCTGGACAGGGGCTGAGCAGTTCTTC. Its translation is CSARDPWTGAEQFF.

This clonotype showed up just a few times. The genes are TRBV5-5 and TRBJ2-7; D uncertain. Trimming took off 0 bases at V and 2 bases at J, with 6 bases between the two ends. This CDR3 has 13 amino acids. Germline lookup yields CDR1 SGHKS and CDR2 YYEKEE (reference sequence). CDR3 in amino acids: CASSLVPTYEQYV. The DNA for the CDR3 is TGTGCCAGCAGCTTGGTGCCTACCTACGAGCAGTACGTC.

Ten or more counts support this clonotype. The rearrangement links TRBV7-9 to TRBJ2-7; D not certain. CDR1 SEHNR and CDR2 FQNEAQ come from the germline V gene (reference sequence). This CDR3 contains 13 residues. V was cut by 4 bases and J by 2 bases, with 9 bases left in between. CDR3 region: CASSSSNAYEQYV. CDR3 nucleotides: TGTGCCAGCAGCTCCAGCAATGCCTACGAGCAGTACGTC.

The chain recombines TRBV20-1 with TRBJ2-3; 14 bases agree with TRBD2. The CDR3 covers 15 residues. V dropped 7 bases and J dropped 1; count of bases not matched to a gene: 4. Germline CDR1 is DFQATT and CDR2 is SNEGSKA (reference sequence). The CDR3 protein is CSVPGLAGGTDTQYF. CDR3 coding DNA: TGCAGTGTTCCGGGACTAGCGGGGGGCACAGATACGCAGTATTTT.

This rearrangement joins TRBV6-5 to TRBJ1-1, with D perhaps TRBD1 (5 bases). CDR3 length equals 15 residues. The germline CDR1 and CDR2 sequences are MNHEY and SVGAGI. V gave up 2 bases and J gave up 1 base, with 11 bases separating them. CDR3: CASSYSRGSNTEAFF. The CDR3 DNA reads TGTGCCAGCAGTTACAGTCGGGGGTCGAACACTGAAGCTTTCTTT.

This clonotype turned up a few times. Here the CDR3 reads CASSQEAGLYGYTF. In DNA, the CDR3 is TGCGCCAGCAGCCAAGAGGCAGGGCTCTATGGCTACACCTTC. This chain uses TRBV4-3 with TRBJ1-2; a possible D gene is TRBD1 (5 bases). Per the germline V gene, CDR1 is LGHNA and CDR2 is YSLEER. The germline V and J ends were trimmed by 0 bases and 4 bases, with 9 bases remaining between them. This CDR3 comprises 14 residues.